This T cell receptor beta chain was profiled in a study of monozygotic twins with cystic fibrosis. Losses at the gene ends were 2 bases for V and 8 bases for J; bases not matched to a gene: 0. Per the germline V gene, CDR1 is MNHEY and CDR2 is SVGAGI. The CDR3 contains 12 residues. General study results and limits: The repertoire was suggested to be naive-dominated, clonality median roughly 0.0093. Monozygotic CF twins shared more identical nucleotide clonotypes than unrelated patients. Shared CDR3 numbers were not associated with age, concordance or severity.

Sequencing was performed with immunoSEQ multiplex PCR; in TCRdb, only in-frame clones are kept and a portion is missing. The table has tens of thousands of clones, approximately 87% seen once. Comment on this clone: Its antigen remains unknown.

The origin of this receptor is a girl aged 2 to 9 with cystic fibrosis. The J gene is TRBJ1-1, the V gene TRBV6-5; TRBD1 aligns across 9 bases. The sample was blood. CDR3 protein: CASSYTGGEAFF. The CDR3 nucleotides are TGTGCCAGCAGTTACACAGGGGGCGAAGCTTTCTTT.